Listed below are T cell receptor beta chains from one sample, sequenced in a study of patients and donors after allogeneic stem cell transplantation. Each CDR3 protein gets one entry after TCRdb re-called the RT-PCR reads with MiXCR. The table lists 400,000 to 500,000 distinct CDR3 sequences, 16% of them singletons, with just over 7% in the top ten. The material sequenced was blood, either unsorted or a sorted T cell fraction (not recorded which). The receptors shown here come from a human donor who was either an allogeneic HSCT recipient or a stem cell or donor lymphocyte infusion donor (not recorded which). It is not recorded whose cells these are; they may come from a transplant donor. CDR3s include the opening cysteine and the closing phenylalanine or tryptophan. Each record gives: V gene, CDR3 protein.

V gene: TRBV11-1
CDR3 protein: CASSFGPPVDYGYTF

V gene: TRBV5-1
CDR3 protein: CASSLWTGGSPEAFF

V gene: TRBV4-3
CDR3 protein: CASSPGDRANYGYTF

V gene: TRBV12-3/TRBV12-4
CDR3 protein: CASSSQGAHGGELFF

V gene: TRBV20-1
CDR3 protein: CSARDLLASYEQFF

V gene: TRBV11-1
CDR3 protein: CASSLDGTNRETQYF

V gene: TRBV7-9
CDR3 protein: CASSLGALSPKEAFF

V gene: TRBV6-1
CDR3 protein: CASRTGLAGPWEETQYF

V gene: TRBV6-2/TRBV6-3
CDR3 protein: CASRALAGVYEQYF

V gene: TRBV9
CDR3 protein: CASSVGQNYNSPLHF

V gene: TRBV10-3
CDR3 protein: CAIRGQAPSGANVLTF

V gene: TRBV7-2
CDR3 protein: CASSPVGGIQAETQYF

V gene: TRBV11-2
CDR3 protein: CASSSMQTAGDRDTQYF

V gene: TRBV12-3/TRBV12-4
CDR3 protein: CASRPVGDYGYTF

V gene: TRBV2
CDR3 protein: CASKPSATYEQYF

V gene: TRBV27
CDR3 protein: CASSLFNPSYNSPLHF

V gene: TRBV12-3/TRBV12-4
CDR3 protein: CASSYPRTGSMNTEAFF

V gene: TRBV2
CDR3 protein: CASRGGTSGRPSTDTQYF

V gene: TRBV3-1
CDR3 protein: CASSLAGNTIYF

V gene: TRBV28
CDR3 protein: CASSRSGGPTDTQYF

V gene: TRBV5-1
CDR3 protein: CASSLGVRGREAFF

V gene: TRBV30
CDR3 protein: CAWSAAVSGNTIYF

V gene: TRBV20-1
CDR3 protein: CSARDSGGAYNEQFF

V gene: TRBV29-1
CDR3 protein: CSVDRGLLYTEAFF

V gene: TRBV5-1
CDR3 protein: CASSGKGQKFYEQFF

V gene: TRBV10-2
CDR3 protein: CASSESGARNEQYF

V gene: TRBV5-1
CDR3 protein: CASSFPRPHNEQFF

V gene: TRBV2
CDR3 protein: CASSNRRDRYEQYF

V gene: TRBV25-1
CDR3 protein: CASSAGLLNEKLFF

V gene: TRBV19
CDR3 protein: CASGRAGKETQYF

V gene: TRBV29-1
CDR3 protein: CSVSPGPMNTEAFF

V gene: TRBV3-1
CDR3 protein: CASSQVTSVGDTQYF

V gene: TRBV4-2
CDR3 protein: CASSQGGTGANVLTF

V gene: TRBV27
CDR3 protein: CASSSSSTYEQYF

V gene: TRBV6-2/TRBV6-3
CDR3 protein: CASSYSGSGRADTQYF

V gene: TRBV15
CDR3 protein: CATSRDAGGGEQFF

V gene: TRBV7-8
CDR3 protein: CASSLRRVGVHEQYF

V gene: TRBV11-2
CDR3 protein: CASSLSSGSLSNSPLHF

V gene: TRBV4-1
CDR3 protein: CASSQDPPGTYNEQFF

V gene: TRBV12-5
CDR3 protein: CASGLGTSGRYQYF

V gene: TRBV4-1
CDR3 protein: CASKIAGGDNEQFF

V gene: TRBV2
CDR3 protein: CASSDRAGGETQYF

V gene: TRBV20-1
CDR3 protein: CSSRTSGGDNEQFF

V gene: TRBV20-1
CDR3 protein: CSASLWTEYTDTQYF

V gene: TRBV11-2
CDR3 protein: CASSSIKQGTTSSYEQYF

V gene: TRBV27
CDR3 protein: CASSYRVGSPSHYEQYF

V gene: TRBV7-2
CDR3 protein: CASSSSALGFYEQYF

V gene: TRBV20-1
CDR3 protein: CSARGRGVVAFF

V gene: TRBV4-2
CDR3 protein: CASSQGLTGAPNTEAFF

V gene: TRBV4-1
CDR3 protein: CASSQATGGNYGYTF

V gene: TRBV30
CDR3 protein: CAWSAARDSTDTQYF

V gene: TRBV12-3/TRBV12-4
CDR3 protein: CASSSDSYNEQFF